These T cell receptor beta chains were read from a single sample in a study of blood T cell repertoires in COVID-19. Sequencing was performed with immunoSEQ multiplex PCR; in TCRdb, only in-frame clones are kept and a portion is missing. The sample consists of around 100,000 clones, roughly 80% of them appearing once. The source material was peripheral blood. These receptors were collected from a man aged 65 to 85 with active or convalescent COVID-19. The CDR3 runs from the conserved cysteine through the conserved F or W. D genes are given only for firm matches. Some rows have no size entry. The others give once, few or many, or a class for an expanded clone.

12	TRBD1	TRBV30	TRBJ1-1	.	TGTGCCTGGAGTGACAGGGGGGTAGGAGCTTTCTTT	CAWSDRGVGAFF
15	TRBD1	TRBV7-2	TRBJ1-3	.	TGTGCCAGCAGCTTAGAGAGGGACAGGGTAAACACCATATATTTT	CASSLERDRVNTIYF
14	.	TRBV5-5	TRBJ1-5	.	TGTGCCAGCAGCTTCGAGCAGGGAGGACAGCCCCAGCATTTT	CASSFEQGGQPQHF
16	TRBD1	TRBV5-1	TRBJ2-2	.	TGCGCCAGTCAGACAGGGGATTTCGCGAACACCGGGGAGCTGTTTTTT	CASQTGDFANTGELFF
15	TRBD1	TRBV9	TRBJ1-3	.	TGTGCCAGCAGCGAAGGGGGCTTTCCTGGAAACACCATATATTTT	CASSEGGFPGNTIYF
16	TRBD2	TRBV24-1	TRBJ2-5	.	TGTGCCACCAGTGATCCACTAGCGGGGGTCAGCGAGACCCAGTACTTC	CATSDPLAGVSETQYF
17	.	TRBV9	TRBJ1-4	.	TGTGCCAGCAGCTCATACCAGGGTCCCCCTCTAATTGAAAAACTGTTTTTT	CASSSYQGPPLIEKLFF
14	.	TRBV15	TRBJ1-2	.	TGTGCCACCAGCAGAGGGACAGCTAACTATGGCTACACCTTC	CATSRGTANYGYTF
13	.	TRBV25-1	TRBJ1-2	once	TGTGCCAGCAGCGGTGGGGGGGCCTATGGCTACACCTTC	CASSGGGAYGYTF
16	TRBD1	TRBV6-2/TRBV6-3	TRBJ1-5	few	TGTGCCAGCAGTTACCTGACAGGGACAGGGAGTCAGCCCCAGCATTTT	CASSYLTGTGSQPQHF
18	TRBD1	TRBV7-2	TRBJ1-3	.	TGTGCCAGCAGCTTGGGCCCGACCCTGACAGGGGGCGGAAACACCATATATTTT	CASSLGPTLTGGGNTIYF
12	.	TRBV12-3/TRBV12-4	TRBJ1-5	once	TGTGCCAGCAGTAGCCCCGGGCAGCCCCAGCATTTT	CASSSPGQPQHF
12	.	TRBV2	TRBJ1-5	once	TGTGCCAGCAGAGGACAGAATCAGCCCCAGCATTTT	CASRGQNQPQHF
14	TRBD2	TRBV5-6	TRBJ2-5	.	TGTGCCAGCAGCTTCTTAGCGGGAGGGGAGACCCAGTACTTC	CASSFLAGGETQYF
14	.	TRBV6-2/TRBV6-3	TRBJ2-1	.	TGTGCCAGCAGTTACCCATCCTTAGAATCGGAGCAGTTCTTC	CASSYPSLESEQFF
16	.	TRBV5-1	TRBJ1-4	.	TGCGCCAGCAGCTTGGGACAGCCCGCAACTAATGAAAAACTGTTTTTT	CASSLGQPATNEKLFF
13	TRBD2	TRBV7-2	TRBJ2-3	.	TGTGCCAGCAGAGCGGGATCGGCAGATACGCAGTATTTT	CASRAGSADTQYF
17	TRBD2	TRBV7-2	TRBJ2-7	.	TGTGCCAGCAGCCTGACAGAGCTTGGACTAGCGGGGGTCGAGCAGTACTTC	CASSLTELGLAGVEQYF
15	TRBD1	TRBV3-1/TRBV3-2	TRBJ1-2	.	TGTGCCAGCAGCCAGGGGACAGGGGGTTGGAATGGCTACACCTTC	CASSQGTGGWNGYTF
15	TRBD1	TRBV27	TRBJ2-1	.	TGTGCCAGCAGTCCGCGGCAGGGGGCGGAAAATGAGCAGTTCTTC	CASSPRQGAENEQFF
15	TRBD1	TRBV29-1	TRBJ2-2	.	TGCAGCGCCCACGGGACAGGGCCGAACACCGGGGAGCTGTTTTTT	CSAHGTGPNTGELFF
12	.	TRBV29-1	TRBJ1-4	.	TGCAGCGTTGGGGGACTTTATGAAAAACTGTTTTTT	CSVGGLYEKLFF
13	.	TRBV7-2	TRBJ1-5	.	TGTGCCAGCAGCCTAATACGGAGTCAGCCCCAGCATTTT	CASSLIRSQPQHF
15	.	TRBV6-1	TRBJ1-3	.	TGTGCCAGCAGTGAACGTCCAGGCTCTGGAAACACCATATATTTT	CASSERPGSGNTIYF
12	TRBD1	TRBV18	TRBJ1-1	many	TGTGCCAGCTCACGACAGGGGGTAGAAGCTTTCTTT	CASSRQGVEAFF
15	TRBD1	TRBV4-3	TRBJ2-3	once	TGCGCCAGCAGCCAAGGGACAGGGCAAATAGATACGCAGTATTTT	CASSQGTGQIDTQYF
14	.	TRBV5-1	TRBJ1-1	.	TGCGCCAGCAGCTTGACACCGATGAACACTGAAGCTTTCTTT	CASSLTPMNTEAFF
14	TRBD1	TRBV19	TRBJ1-6	.	TGTGCCAGTAGCCCCGGGACAGGTTTGTCACCCCTCCACTTT	CASSPGTGLSPLHF
16	TRBD2	TRBV4-2	TRBJ2-2	.	TGTGCCAGCAGCCAAGATCTATCTAGCGGGGGCCGGGAGCTGTTTTTT	CASSQDLSSGGRELFF
14	.	TRBV3-1/TRBV3-2	TRBJ1-6	few	TGTGCCAGCAGCCAAGCACAGGGTAATTCACCCCTCCACTTT	CASSQAQGNSPLHF
16	TRBD1	TRBV11-2	TRBJ2-5	.	TGTGCCAGCAGCCCCAGGACAGGGGTCCCTCCAGAGACCCAGTACTTC	CASSPRTGVPPETQYF
15	.	TRBV6-5	TRBJ2-7	few	TGTGCCAGCTTGGGGCAGGGAACCCTCTCCTACGAGCAGTACTTC	CASLGQGTLSYEQYF
16	.	TRBV11-2	TRBJ1-6	.	TGTGCCAGCAGCGGCCTTCGGGTCGGGTATAATTCACCCCTCCACTTT	CASSGLRVGYNSPLHF
16	TRBD1	TRBV11-2	TRBJ2-2	few	TGTGCCAGCAGCCCCAGTTCAGGGGGCAGCACCGGGGAGCTGTTTTTT	CASSPSSGGSTGELFF
14	TRBD1	TRBV19	TRBJ2-3	.	TGTGCCAGTCGGGACAGGGGGCGCGAAGATACGCAGTATTTT	CASRDRGREDTQYF
17	.	TRBV7-2	TRBJ2-4	.	TGTGCCAGCAGCCGGCCACCCGGGGGTTTAGCCAAAAACATTCAGTACTTC	CASSRPPGGLAKNIQYF
18	TRBD1	TRBV27	TRBJ1-5	.	TGTGCCAGCAGTTCCTATCGACAGGGTAGTGCGACAAGGCAGCCCCAGCATTTT	CASSSYRQGSATRQPQHF
12	.	TRBV29-1	TRBJ2-7	once	TGCAGCGTATCGGGACGCCAGGGGCTGCAGTACTTC	CSVSGRQGLQYF
16	TRBD1	TRBV30	TRBJ2-5	.	TGTGCCTGGAGTCTGCATCGGACAGGGGCAGGAGAGACCCAGTACTTC	CAWSLHRTGAGETQYF
13	.	TRBV4-3	TRBJ2-2	.	TGCGCCAGCAGCCAACATAACACCGGGGAGCTGTTTTTT	CASSQHNTGELFF